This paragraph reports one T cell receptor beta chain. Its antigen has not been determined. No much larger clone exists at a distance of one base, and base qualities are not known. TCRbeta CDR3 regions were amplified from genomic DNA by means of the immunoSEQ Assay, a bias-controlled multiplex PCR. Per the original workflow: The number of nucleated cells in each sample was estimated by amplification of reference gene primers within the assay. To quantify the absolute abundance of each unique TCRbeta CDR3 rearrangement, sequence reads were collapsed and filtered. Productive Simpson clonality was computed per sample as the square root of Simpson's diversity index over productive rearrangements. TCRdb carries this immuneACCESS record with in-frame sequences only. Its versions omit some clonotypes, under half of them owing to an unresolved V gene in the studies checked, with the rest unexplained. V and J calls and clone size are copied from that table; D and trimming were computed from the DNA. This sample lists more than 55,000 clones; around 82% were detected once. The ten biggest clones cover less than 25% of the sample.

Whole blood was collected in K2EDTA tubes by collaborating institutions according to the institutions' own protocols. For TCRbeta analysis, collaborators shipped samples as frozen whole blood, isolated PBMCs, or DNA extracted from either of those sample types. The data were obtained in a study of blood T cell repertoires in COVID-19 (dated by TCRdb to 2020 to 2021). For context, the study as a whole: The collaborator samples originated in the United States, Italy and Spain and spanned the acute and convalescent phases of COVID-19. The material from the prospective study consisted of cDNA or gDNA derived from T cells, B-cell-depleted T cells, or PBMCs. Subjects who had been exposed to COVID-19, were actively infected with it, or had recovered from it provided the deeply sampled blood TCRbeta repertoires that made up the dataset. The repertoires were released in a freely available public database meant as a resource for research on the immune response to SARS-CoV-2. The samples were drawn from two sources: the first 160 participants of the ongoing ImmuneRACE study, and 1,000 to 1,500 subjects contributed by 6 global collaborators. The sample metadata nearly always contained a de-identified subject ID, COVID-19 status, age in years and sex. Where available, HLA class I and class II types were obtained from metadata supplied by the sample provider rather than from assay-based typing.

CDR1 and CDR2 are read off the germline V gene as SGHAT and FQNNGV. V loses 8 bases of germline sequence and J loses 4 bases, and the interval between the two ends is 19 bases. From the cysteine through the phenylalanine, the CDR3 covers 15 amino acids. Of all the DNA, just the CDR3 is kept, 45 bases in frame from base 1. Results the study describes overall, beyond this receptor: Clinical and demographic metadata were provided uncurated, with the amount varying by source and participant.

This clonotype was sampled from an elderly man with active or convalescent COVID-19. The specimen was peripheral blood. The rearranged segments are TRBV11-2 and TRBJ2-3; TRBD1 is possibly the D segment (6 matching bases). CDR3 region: CASRTGPGMADTQYF. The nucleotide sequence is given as TGTGCCAGCCGCACAGGGCCGGGGATGGCAGATACGCAGTATTTT. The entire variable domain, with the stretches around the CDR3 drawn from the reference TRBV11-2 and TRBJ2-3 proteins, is EAGVAQSPRYKIIEKRQSVAFWCNPISGHATLYWYQQILGQGPKLLIQFQNNGVVDDSQLPKDRFSAERLKGVDSTLKIQPAKLEDSAVYLCASRTGPGMADTQYFGPGTRLTVL.